One T cell receptor (beta chain) is described in this entry. Its antigen is unknown. The sample holds no much larger clone one base away, and base qualities are not on file. Library method: the immunoSEQ multiplex PCR assay. This is the immuneACCESS table as TCRdb keeps it, with only in-frame sequences that have V and J called. A part of the clones is gone; compared with another copy, unresolved V genes explain less than half, and the rest is unexplained. The sample yields 130,000 or so clones; 96% were counted once. The ten largest make up more than 0.4% of the sample. This sample was taken from a study of T cell changes during pregnancy in multiple sclerosis (dated by TCRdb to between 2018 and 2021). As for the study more broadly: Changes in the T cell repertoire over the course of pregnancy were examined in this study in women with multiple sclerosis.

Sequenced here: peripheral blood, sampled after pregnancy. This sequence originates from a female donor with multiple sclerosis, enrolled in a pregnancy study.

The bases read TGTGCCAGCACCCCGTTTTCCTCCTACGAGCAGTACTTC. This gives the protein CASTPFSSYEQYF. The chain employs TRBV7-2 and TRBJ2-7; the D gene identity is not certain. Spanning cysteine to phenylalanine, the CDR3 consists of 13 amino acids. Left in the record is the CDR3 DNA by itself, 39 bases read in frame from the first base. Relative to germline, V is 7 bases shorter and J is 0 bases shorter, with 10 bases between their ends. CDR1 and CDR2, per the germline V gene, are SGHTA and FQGNSA. Joined to the reference TRBV7-2 and TRBJ2-7 proteins, this CDR3 gives the full variable domain: GAGVSQSPSNKVTEKGKDVELRCDPISGHTALYWYRQSLGQGLEFLIYFQGNSAPDKSGLPSDRFSAERTGGSVSTLTIQRTQQEDSAVYLCASTPFSSYEQYFGPGTRLTVT.